This entry features one T cell receptor beta chain sequence. This clonotype was observed at least ten times. Its recognized antigen is unknown. No base quality information exists; no much larger clone differs at one position. TCR beta CDR3 regions were amplified from RNA transcripts. A first-round RT-PCR of the TCR CDR3 used the HTBI primer set with the Qiagen OneStep RT-PCR kit. Libraries were constructed in a second round of multiplex PCR, after which size selection and purification were carried out. Libraries were sequenced paired-end with 100 bp reads on an Illumina HiSeq2000. As for the original processing: Raw data were processed with SOAPnuke, discarding reads with adapters, uncalled bases, mean Phred below 15, or no exact constant-primer or identifier match. High-quality paired reads were merged with COPE v1.2.5, and unique nucleotide sequences were defined as clonotypes. Clonotypes were aligned to IMGT TRBV, TRBD and TRBJ reference segments using MiTCR v1.1. Only V-J combinations with frequency above 0.0001, covering 99.2% of repertoires, were analysed. A TCS score was defined as the ratio between F50 (clonal expansion) and ExV (chaos), using BLOSUM62-based TCRdist between CDR3 peptides within each V-J. Welch's t-statistics and random forest reduced 514 V-J features to under 15, which were used in a naive Bayes classifier (R e1071). TCRdb reprocessing: public reads trimmed at Q25 with fastp, clones called with MiXCR, in-frame beta chains kept. Rows matching on CDR3 protein sequence are summarized as one entry with the most common DNA and genes. In this record, the V and J calls reflect TCRdb's handling and not the investigators' own analysis. The sample includes 600,000 or so distinct CDR3 sequences, with more than 14% observed a single time. In total, the top ten clones hold roughly an eighth of the sample.

Ophthalmopathy patients had moderately to severely active disease, with a Clinical Activity Score of 3 or more, a NOSPECS grade of 4 or more, and a disease duration of less than 3 months. Exclusion was applied to patients with uncontrolled infections, other autoimmune diseases, pregnancy or lactation. Diagnoses were established on the basis of clinical symptoms, serum thyroxine and TRAb, thyroid ultrasound, and orbital computed tomography. PBMCs were isolated from roughly 10 ml of fresh peripheral blood by Ficoll-Paque density gradient centrifugation. Total RNA was extracted with Trizol reagent, and quality was checked on an Agilent 2100 Bioanalyzer. This entry belongs to a study of T cells in Graves' hyperthyroidism and ophthalmopathy (dated by TCRdb to between 2018 and 2020). Looking at the study overall: Peripheral blood was sampled at the time of initial diagnosis, prior to any treatment. TCR V-J signatures able to tell the groups apart were searched for in a discovery cohort of 90 to 100 patients, of whom fewer than 45 had Graves' ophthalmopathy and around 57 had stable Graves' hyperthyroidism. Whether ophthalmopathy could be predicted prospectively was tested in an independent validation cohort made up of about 20 hyperthyroidism patients plus 17 patients who later progressed to ophthalmopathy. The 100 discovery patients were randomly split 7:3 into training and test sets. In addition, the study compared T-cell repertoires in thyroid tissue and in blood from a handful of Graves' hyperthyroidism patients. Once sampling was done, hyperthyroidism patients were given methimazole at a starting dose of 30 mg daily, whereas ophthalmopathy patients were given high-dose intravenous methylprednisolone. TCR Vbeta CDR3 sequencing of approximately 140 peripheral blood samples (under 45 ophthalmopathy, around 80 hyperthyroidism and some 17 progressor patients) is reported in the paper.

Overall study results and their limits: Sample size was not statistically predetermined, and investigators were not blinded to group allocation. During validation, the model predicted progression to ophthalmopathy a median of roughly six months ahead of onset, with around 65% sensitivity and 72.22% specificity. Most expanded thyroid clonotypes (frequency above 0.001) were also detected in blood, a finding suggesting that blood repertoires may reflect thyroid immune responses. Ophthalmopathy was separated from stable hyperthyroidism by a 13 V-J signature model, with around 88% sensitivity and around 81% specificity obtained in cross-validation and 80%/75% obtained in testing.

CDR1 and CDR2 are drawn from the germline V gene: SGDLS, YYNGEE. The CDR3 contains 16 residues, cysteine and phenylalanine counted. Only the CDR3 region is kept as DNA, spanning 48 bases read in frame from base 1. V and J are trimmed by 4 bases and 8 bases, and the gene matches miss 13 bases of the junction. The sample consisted of blood. The rearrangement joined TRBV9 to TRBJ2-1, with 9 central nucleotides matching TRBD1. This clonotype was sampled from a woman aged 50 to 60 with Graves' ophthalmopathy. The encoded CDR3 is CASSPRPGTGIHEQFF. The sequenced DNA: TGTGCCAGCAGCCCTCGTCCCGGGACAGGGATACATGAGCAGTTCTTC.